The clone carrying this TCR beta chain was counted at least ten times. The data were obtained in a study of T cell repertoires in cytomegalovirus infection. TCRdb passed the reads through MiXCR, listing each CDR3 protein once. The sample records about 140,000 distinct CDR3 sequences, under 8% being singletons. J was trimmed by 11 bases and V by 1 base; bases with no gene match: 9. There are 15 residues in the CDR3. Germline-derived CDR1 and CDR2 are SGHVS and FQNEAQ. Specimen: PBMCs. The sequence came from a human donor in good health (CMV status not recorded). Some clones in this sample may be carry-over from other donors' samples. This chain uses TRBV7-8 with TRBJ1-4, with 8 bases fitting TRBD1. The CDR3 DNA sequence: TGTGCCAGCAGCTTAGGCGGGACAGGCTACGATAAACTGTTTTTT. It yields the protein CASSLGGTGYDKLFF.